The table lists the clone carrying this T cell receptor beta chain with a count of one. The record originates from a study of T cell changes during pregnancy in multiple sclerosis. This CDR3 has 14 residues. V was pared by 2 bases and J by 2 bases, with 10 bases between. Germline values: CDR1 LNHDA, CDR2 SQIVND (reference sequence). Method: immunoSEQ multiplex PCR; TCRdb's copy keeps in-frame clones and lacks some. The sample has approximately 100,000 clones, around 94% seen once. The clonotype originates from a female donor with multiple sclerosis, enrolled in a pregnancy study. The sample here was peripheral blood, taken in the second trimester of pregnancy. The chain couples TRBV19 to TRBJ2-7; D gene uncertain. CDR3 sequence reads: CASSIPGVAYEQYF. CDR3 DNA: TGTGCCAGTAGTATACCAGGCGTTGCCTACGAGCAGTACTTC.